These 30 T cell receptor beta chains originate from one sample sequenced in a study of T cells in Graves' hyperthyroidism and ophthalmopathy. The TCR beta CDR3 regions underwent amplification using RNA transcripts as the source. The HTBI primer set drove a first-round RT-PCR of the TCR CDR3. Each CDR3 protein is one row after TCRdb ran MiXCR on the multiplex PCR reads. The sample records about 420,000 distinct CDR3 sequences, approximately 14% being singletons. Specimen: blood. Receptors originate from a woman in her late teens or twenties with Graves' hyperthyroidism.

This clonotype was seen more than once but under ten times. The chain couples TRBV9 to TRBJ2-6; possibly TRBD1 for D (5 bases). Germline CDR1 reads SGDLS; CDR2 reads YYNGEE. The CDR3 sequence is 21 residues long. V was shortened by 0 bases and J by 4 bases, with 26 bases between the two germline ends. CDR3 DNA sequence: TGTGCCAGCAGCGTAGCTACGACCGGTTGGGCAGGGTCTCGCGGGGCCAACGTCCTGACTTTC. This encodes CASSVATTGWAGSRGANVLTF.

This clonotype was recorded a few times. The genes are TRBV3-1 and TRBJ2-7; D is ambiguous. Trimming left V 0 bases short and J 0 bases short, with 9 bases between. Germline V lookup: CDR1 LGHDT, CDR2 YNNKEL (reference sequence). The CDR3 loop spans 15 amino acids. Here the CDR3 DNA reads TGTGCCAGCAGCCAAGATTTAGACGGCTCCTACGAGCAGTACTTC. Its protein product is CASSQDLDGSYEQYF.

This clonotype was recorded at least ten times. The genes are TRBV3-1 and TRBJ1-1; 8 bases match TRBD1. Per germline, CDR1 LGHDT and CDR2 YNNKEL (reference sequence). The junction had 7 bases not matched to a gene; V was cut back by 4 bases and J by 0 bases. CDR3 size: 16 residues. The CDR3 loop reads CASSPNRGGMNTEAFF. In DNA form, the CDR3 reads TGTGCCAGCAGCCCCAACAGGGGGGGTATGAACACTGAAGCTTTCTTT. The full variable domain, in which reference TRBV3-1 and TRBJ1-1 provide the parts outside the CDR3, is DTAVSQTPKYLVTQMGNDKSIKCEQNLGHDTMYWYKQDSKKFLKIMFSYNNKELIINETVPNRFSPKSPDKAHLNLHINSLELGDSAVYFCASSPNRGGMNTEAFFGQGTRLTVV.

In this sample, this clonotype turned up many times. The V gene is TRBV18, the J gene TRBJ2-1; the D gene is possibly TRBD2 (6 bases). Trimming took off 3 bases at V and 2 bases at J, with 11 bases between the two ends. The germline CDR1 and CDR2 sequences are KGHSH and LQKENI. This CDR3 comprises 15 residues. As DNA, the CDR3 is TGTGCCAGCTCACCTAGCGGCCTCGCCTACAATGAGCAGTTCTTC. This encodes CASSPSGLAYNEQFF.

The V and J genes are TRBV19 and TRBJ1-2; 9 nucleotides match TRBD1. V lost 7 bases and J lost 9; bases outside the gene matches: 12. The CDR3 length is 14 residues. Germline loops: CDR1 LNHDA, CDR2 SQIVND (reference sequence). Here the CDR3 reads CASTHGTGNPSYTF. CDR3 in DNA: TGTGCCAGTACCCACGGGACAGGGAATCCCAGCTACACCTTC.

Ten or more counts support this clonotype. The J gene is TRBJ1-2, the V gene TRBV2, with TRBD1 matching over 8 bases. The CDR3 sequence is 14 residues long. With 7 bases clipped from V and 0 bases from J, the junction kept 4 bases outside the gene matches. The germline CDR1 and CDR2 sequences are SNHLY and FYNNEI. The CDR3 reads CASKGTGPNYGYTF. CDR3 DNA sequence: TGTGCCAGCAAAGGGACAGGTCCTAACTATGGCTACACCTTC.

A word on this clonotype: This may arise from a read error, as a much more abundant clone is one base away. V usage is TRBV2 and J usage is TRBJ1-6; D ambiguous. The germline V and J ends were trimmed by 2 bases and 12 bases, with 11 bases remaining between them. Germline V gives CDR1 SNHLY, CDR2 FYNNEI. This CDR3 has 13 residues. CDR3 in DNA: TGTGCCAGCAGTGAACGGGGTGGCTTACCCCTCCACTTT. Its protein is CASSERGGLPLHF.

This clonotype was counted only a few times. This chain uses TRBV4-2 with TRBJ2-1, with D perhaps TRBD1 (5 bases). Trimming stripped 0 bases from V and 7 bases from J, with 19 bases between. This CDR3 is built from 17 residues. From germline, CDR1 is LGHNA and CDR2 YNFKEQ. The CDR3 region has the DNA TGTGCCAGCAGCCAAGAGTCTCAGCAGCCAGGACAAAATGAGCAGTTCTTC. Translated: CASSQESQQPGQNEQFF.

CDR3 nucleotides: TGTGCCAGCAGTGCCCCTGACAGACTAAATGAAAAACTGTTTTTT. It codes for CASSAPDRLNEKLFF. This chain links TRBV25-1 with TRBJ1-4; possible D gene TRBD1, 5 bases. The germline V and J ends were trimmed by 4 bases and 5 bases, with 14 bases remaining between them. The CDR3 runs to 15 residues. Germline assignment: CDR1 MGHDK and CDR2 SYGVNS.

This clonotype was recorded a few times. V usage is TRBV10-3 and J usage is TRBJ1-5; D may be TRBD1 (5 bases). Germline CDR1 and CDR2: ENHRY and SYGVKD. V was clipped by 2 bases and J by 3 bases, with 8 bases between them. This CDR3 contains 14 residues. CDR3 protein: CAISETGLNQPQHF. The CDR3 region has the DNA TGTGCCATCAGTGAGACAGGTCTCAATCAGCCCCAGCATTTT.

A few counts support this clonotype. This chain joins TRBV6-1 and TRBJ2-7, with TRBD1 matching 7 bases. The CDR3 has 15 amino acids. Trimming removed 6 bases from V and 3 bases from J; junction bases left unmatched: 11. From germline, CDR1 is MNHNS and CDR2 SASEGT. The CDR3 DNA reads TGTGCCAGCAGCATATCGACAGGGACACACTACGAGCAGTACTTC. It codes for CASSISTGTHYEQYF.

On this clonotype: A much larger clone sits a single nucleotide away, making a read error possible. Because the CDR3 is missing its conserved closing phenylalanine or tryptophan, this is likely a read error. CDR3: CASSLDGTSNQPQHS. CDR3 DNA: TGTGCCAGCAGCTTAGACGGAACTAGCAATCAGCCCCAGCATTCT. The V and J genes are TRBV7-2 and TRBJ1-5, with no clear D. Between the trimmed V and J ends, which lost 1 base and 0 bases, there was a span of 7 bases. CDR1 and CDR2 from the germline V gene are SGHTA and FQGNSA. This CDR3 has 15 amino acids.

Points on this clonotype: A junction end diverges from the germline sequence, so it may reflect a read error. The chain recombines TRBV19 with TRBJ2-1, with 8 positions matching TRBD2. The CDR3 contains 11 residues. Germline V gene data show CDR1 as LNHDA and CDR2 as SQIVND (reference sequence). This CDR3 is CASSIGGEPFF. The CDR3, as DNA: TGTGCCAGTAGTATCGGGGGGGAGCCGTTCTTC.

This clonotype was seen a handful of times. This may come from a read error, since a much larger clone is one base off. The chain recombines TRBV7-9 with TRBJ2-1; 13 bases are a match to TRBD2. The CDR3 extends over 18 amino acids. Germline loops: CDR1 SEHNR, CDR2 FQNEAQ (reference sequence). V lost 1 base and J lost 0; bases outside the gene matches: 3. CDR3: CASSLGGLAGSSYNEQFF. CDR3 DNA sequence: TGTGCCAGCAGCTTAGGGGGACTAGCGGGGAGCTCCTACAATGAGCAGTTCTTC.

This clonotype was detected ten times or more. This chain uses TRBV5-1 with TRBJ2-1; 12 nucleotides align to TRBD2. The CDR3 runs 15 residues. The junction had 4 bases not matched to a gene; V was cut back by 0 bases and J by 9 bases. Germline V lookup: CDR1 SGHRS, CDR2 YFSETQ. As DNA, the CDR3 is TGCGCCAGCAGCTTGGTGACTAGCGGGAGCACTGAGCAGTTCTTC. This sequence encodes CASSLVTSGSTEQFF.

This clonotype was counted many times. V is TRBV5-1 and J is TRBJ2-1; 7 bases agree with TRBD2. From germline, CDR1 is SGHRS and CDR2 YFSETQ. The CDR3 covers 15 residues. V dropped 4 bases and J dropped 1; count of bases not matched to a gene: 5. The CDR3 DNA is TGCGCCAGCAGCACCGGGACTACATCCTACAATGAGCAGTTCTTC. The encoded protein is CASSTGTTSYNEQFF. Based on the CDR3 plus reference TRBV5-1 and TRBJ2-1, the full variable domain is KAGVTQTPRYLIKTRGQQVTLSCSPISGHRSVSWYQQTPGQGLQFLFEYFSETQRNKGNFPGRFSGRQFSNSRSEMNVSTLELGDSALYLCASSTGTTSYNEQFFGPGTRLTVL.

This clonotype was counted ten times or more. The chain is built from TRBV12-3 or TRBV12-4 and TRBJ1-1; no clear D. CDR3 length: 14 amino acids. V lost 6 bases and J lost 0, with 11 bases in between. CDR3 protein: CASRTMRVNTEAFF. CDR3 DNA: TGTGCCAGCAGGACCATGAGAGTGAACACTGAAGCTTTCTTT.

As regards this clonotype: A single base separates this from a much larger clone, so it may be a read error. The chain joins TRBV28 to TRBJ2-5; 8 positions match TRBD1. The germline gives CDR1 MDHEN, CDR2 SYDVKM. The CDR3 length is 15 residues. The CDR3 protein is CASSLWTGEKEAQYF. DNA of the CDR3: TGTGCCAGCAGTTTATGGACAGGGGAGAAAGAGGCCCAGTACTTC.

This clonotype appeared a few times. The CDR3 spells CAISHTVRTTMNTEAFF. The DNA for the CDR3 is TGTGCCATCAGTCACACAGTCCGTACGACCATGAACACTGAAGCTTTCTTT. The chain joins TRBV10-3 to TRBJ1-1; D gene ambiguous. Germline values: CDR1 ENHRY, CDR2 SYGVKD. This CDR3 is built from 17 residues. Trimming removed 5 bases at V and 0 bases at J, with 19 bases between.

This clonotype was seen only a few times. The V call is TRBV6-1, the J call TRBJ2-1, with a weak D call TRBD2 (6 bases). Trimming took off 6 bases at V and 0 bases at J, with 15 bases between the two ends. The CDR3 covers 16 residues. Germline lookup yields CDR1 MNHNS and CDR2 SASEGT. CDR3 coding DNA: TGTGCCAGCAGACCAGCTAGCGTCCTCTCCTACAATGAGCAGTTCTTC. Protein: CASRPASVLSYNEQFF.

This clonotype has more than one count but fewer than ten. This rearrangement joins TRBV3-1 to TRBJ2-7, with D perhaps TRBD1 or TRBD2 (5 bases each). Trimming took off 2 bases at V and 3 bases at J, with 14 bases between the two ends. The CDR3 has 15 amino acids. CDR1 and CDR2 (germline): LGHDT, YNNKEL (reference sequence). The CDR3 loop is CASSQRDGVGYEQYF. The CDR3 DNA sequence: TGTGCCAGCAGCCAACGGGACGGAGTGGGCTACGAGCAGTACTTC.

As concerns this clonotype: A read error is possible here, since a much larger clone lies one base away. The rearrangement uses TRBV2 and TRBJ2-3; D not certain. CDR3 size: 14 residues. Germline values: CDR1 SNHLY, CDR2 FYNNEI. DNA for the CDR3: TGTGCCAGCGGTGATGAGATTGCCGGGGATACGCAGTATTTT. This sequence encodes CASGDEIAGDTQYF.

In its sample, this clonotype was seen a few times. A much larger clone lies one base from this, so it may be a read error. V and J are TRBV7-2 and TRBJ2-5, with 10 bases identical to TRBD2. The CDR3 has 13 amino acids. From germline, CDR1 is SGHTA and CDR2 FQGNSA. In DNA, the CDR3 is TGTGCCGGCAGCTTAGCGGGGGGAAAGACCCAGTACTTC. This encodes CAGSLAGGKTQYF. The full variable domain, in which reference TRBV7-2 and TRBJ2-5 provide the parts outside the CDR3, is GAGVSQSPSNKVTEKGKDVELRCDPISGHTALYWYRQSLGQGLEFLIYFQGNSAPDKSGLPSDRFSAERTGGSVSTLTIQRTQQEDSAVYLCAGSLAGGKTQYFGPGTRLLVL.

This clonotype was observed many times. The chain carries TRBV6-1 and TRBJ1-1; D is possibly TRBD1 (5 bases). The CDR3 contains 14 residues. V shed 2 bases and J shed 3 bases, with 10 bases lying between them. CDR1 and CDR2 (germline): MNHNS, SASEGT. The CDR3: CASSEPDRYTEAFF. CDR3 DNA sequence: TGTGCCAGCAGTGAACCCGACAGATACACTGAAGCTTTCTTT.

Notes on this clonotype: This sequence may be a read error, since a much larger clone differs from it by one base. The chain couples TRBV20-1 to TRBJ1-5, with unresolved D. Germline CDR1 DFQATT, CDR2 SNEGSKA (reference sequence). V gave up 3 bases and J gave up 0 bases, with 9 bases separating them. The CDR3 consists of 14 residues. Written as DNA, the CDR3 is TGCAGTGCTAGTGATGGTAGTAGCAATCAGCCCCAGCATTTT. It encodes CSASDGSSNQPQHF.

This chain connects TRBV6-1 to TRBJ1-1; D is ambiguous. The CDR3 contains 14 residues. Between the trimmed V and J ends, which lost 6 bases and 3 bases, there was a span of 14 bases. Germline V gene lookup returns CDR1 MNHNS and CDR2 SASEGT. CDR3 sequence (DNA): TGTGCCAGCAGCCCTGCAGGAGGGCACACTGAAGCTTTCTTT. This codes for CASSPAGGHTEAFF.

Concerning this clonotype: A much larger clone is a single base away; this may be a read error. J is TRBJ2-1 and V is TRBV6-2 or TRBV6-3; 9 bases match TRBD1. V was clipped by 8 bases and J by 4 bases; unmatched bases: 6. Germline V gene lookup returns CDR1 MNHEY and CDR2 SVGEGT. This CDR3 region has 14 residues. CDR3 nucleotide sequence: TGTGCCAGCCCGGGACAGGGATTTTACAATGAGCAGTTCTTC. Translated, it gives CASPGQGFYNEQFF.

Many counts were recorded for this clonotype. The genes are TRBV20-1 and TRBJ2-7; 7 positions match TRBD2. Trimming took 3 bases from V and 4 from J; bases not matched to a gene: 12. The CDR3 has 15 residues. Germline lookup yields CDR1 DFQATT and CDR2 SNEGSKA (reference sequence). The CDR3 sequence: CSARNGLGLQYEQYF. The CDR3 DNA sequence: TGCAGTGCTAGGAATGGTCTGGGACTACAGTACGAGCAGTACTTC.

Turning to this clonotype: It may be a read error: a sequence one base away is much more abundant. This chain connects TRBV12-3 or TRBV12-4 to TRBJ1-1; a possible D gene is TRBD1 (5 bases). This CDR3 has 12 residues. CDR3 sequence (DNA): TGTGCCGGCAGGTCAGACAGCCTTGAAGCTTTCTTT. Its protein product is CAGRSDSLEAFF.

This clonotype has only a few counts. The chain is built from TRBV5-5 and TRBJ2-3, with a weak D call TRBD1 (6 bases). The germline CDR1 and CDR2 sequences are SGHKS and YYEKEE (reference sequence). The V end lost 2 bases, the J end lost 0 bases, and 16 bases lay between the germline ends. The CDR3 is 17 residues long. The CDR3, as DNA: TGTGCCAGCAGCTTCCGGCCGGACAGAAAAAGCACAGATACGCAGTATTTT. This codes for CASSFRPDRKSTDTQYF.